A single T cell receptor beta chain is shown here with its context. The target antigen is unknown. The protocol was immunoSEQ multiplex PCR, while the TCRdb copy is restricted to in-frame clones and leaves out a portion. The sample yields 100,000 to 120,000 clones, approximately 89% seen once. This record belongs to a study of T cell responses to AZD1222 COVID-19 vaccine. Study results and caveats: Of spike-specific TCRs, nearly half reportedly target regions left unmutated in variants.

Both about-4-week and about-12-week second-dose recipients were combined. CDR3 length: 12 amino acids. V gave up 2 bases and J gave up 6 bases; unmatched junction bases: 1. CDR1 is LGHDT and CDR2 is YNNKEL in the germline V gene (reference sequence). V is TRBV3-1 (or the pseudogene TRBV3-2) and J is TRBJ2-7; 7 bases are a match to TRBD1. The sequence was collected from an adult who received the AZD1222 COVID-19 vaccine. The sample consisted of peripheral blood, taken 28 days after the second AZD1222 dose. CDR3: CASSQRQGEQYF. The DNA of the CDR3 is TGTGCCAGCAGCCAACGACAGGGCGAGCAGTACTTC.